Following are 3 T cell receptor beta chains from one sample sequenced in a study of type 1 regulatory T cells (dated by TCRdb to the early 2020s). These receptors' antigens are unknown. Summary of the overall study and its limitations: Compared with non-Tr1 cells, Tr1 cells had a TCR repertoire that was more restricted, a finding the study read as clonal expansion induced by alloantigen.

Data came from an Illumina MiSeq. TCRdb reprocessing: public reads trimmed at Q25 with fastp, clones called with MiXCR, in-frame beta chains kept. Each CDR3 protein appears once, grouped with its most common genes and DNA. The sample data list some 71,000 distinct CDR3 sequences, and around 21% of these were observed just once. The ten biggest clones cover roughly 8.3% of the sample. The sequenced sample was cultured type 1 regulatory T (Tr1) cells, either the whole culture or a sorted fraction (not recorded which). This specimen's cell subset or site label, interpreted: type 1 regulatory T cells sorted from the T-allo10 product. The source of these receptors is a human donor in good health.

This clonotype was detected a few times. The chain is built from TRBV5-1 and TRBJ2-6; D is perhaps TRBD1 (6 bases). CDR1 is SGHRS and CDR2 is YFSETQ in the germline V gene. V lost 1 base and J lost 2, with 16 bases in between. The CDR3 spans 18 residues. The CDR3 nucleotides are TGCGCCAGCAGCTTGCTATTGACAGGTACCCCTGGGGCCAACGTCCTGACTTTC. Translation gives CASSLLLTGTPGANVLTF.

The rearrangement joins TRBV14 to TRBJ2-1; unclear D gene. The germline V gene has CDR1 SGHDN and CDR2 FVKESK. Trimming stripped 0 bases from V and 13 bases from J, with 13 bases between. This CDR3 is built from 13 residues. The DNA for the CDR3 is TGTGCCAGCAGCCAAGATCTACAAAAGCGTCAGTTCTTC. Its translation: CASSQDLQKRQFF.

This clonotype was seen a few times. The V gene is TRBV30, the J gene TRBJ2-1; D is unclear. V was shortened by 4 bases and J by 8 bases, with 12 bases between the two germline ends. Germline V gives CDR1 GTSNPN, CDR2 SVGIG (reference sequence). This CDR3 has 12 amino acids. The CDR3 region is CAWKGLIYEQFF. As DNA, the CDR3 is TGTGCCTGGAAAGGTTTGATCTATGAGCAGTTCTTC.